Below, one TCR beta chain is given with its context. Assignments of participants to cohorts depended upon their own reported clinical history. What the recovered Cohort 3 donors had was two negative PCRs, clearance, or symptom resolution. This entry comes from a study of blood T cell repertoires in COVID-19. Overall study: Specimens from acute and convalescent COVID-19 originated in the United States, Italy and Spain.

The V end was cut by 6 bases, the J end by 5 bases, with 13 bases between. The CDR3 has 13 amino acids. Germline CDR1 is KGHSH and CDR2 is LQKENI. TCRdb's copy holds only in-frame clones and misses some; the assay was immunoSEQ multiplex PCR. The profile shows a few hundred thousand clones, approximately 87% of them singletons. V is TRBV18 and J is TRBJ1-1, with unresolved D. This sequence was found in a young man who had recovered from COVID-19. The source material was PBMCs or T cells enriched from blood (not recorded which). CDR3 region: CASSQGRRTEAFF. Written as DNA, the CDR3 is TGTGCCAGCTCTCAAGGGAGAAGAACTGAAGCTTTCTTT.